These T cell receptor beta chains were read from a single sample in a study of shared clonotypes between healthy human individuals. Clones were read by immunoSEQ multiplex PCR, and TCRdb kept only the in-frame ones, dropping some. Here the sample spans about 2 million clones, approximately 95% being singletons. Specimen: naive CD8+ T cells sorted from blood. Every receptor here comes from a man younger than 35 in good health. Both conserved end residues are part of each CDR3.

V gene: TRBV5-6
CDR3 protein: CASSEEEGLSSLADTQYF

V gene: TRBV27
CDR3 protein: CASSSIGTGMYEQYF

V gene: TRBV19
CDR3 protein: CASSTPPGQGYSNQPQHF

V gene: TRBV7-2
CDR3 protein: CASSAFAGDTQYF

V gene: TRBV5-6
CDR3 protein: CASSFGGMGNQPQHF

V gene: TRBV29-1
CDR3 protein: CSVESSGRDGYEQYF

V gene: TRBV7-9
CDR3 protein: CASSSIAGPETQYF

V gene: TRBV7-9
CDR3 protein: CASSFAREETQYF

V gene: TRBV2
CDR3 protein: CASSQTSEGGYEQYF

V gene: TRBV13
CDR3 protein: CASSGMAGGTYNEQFF

V gene: TRBV2
CDR3 protein: CASSDAMGQRTEAFF

V gene: TRBV6-5
CDR3 protein: CASRPGTGFEKLFF

V gene: TRBV15
CDR3 protein: CATSRDKGGSGNTIYF

V gene: TRBV9
CDR3 protein: CASSLRTVLNEKLFF

V gene: TRBV5-4
CDR3 protein: CASSLGQGGSYEQYF

V gene: TRBV7-8
CDR3 protein: CASSWGHRYEQYF

V gene: TRBV27
CDR3 protein: CASSRRDGSRVEQYF

V gene: TRBV6-1
CDR3 protein: CASSEYRGRNQPQHF

V gene: TRBV7-9
CDR3 protein: CASSLEIHYGYTF

V gene: TRBV5-8
CDR3 protein: CASSLSDGAYNEQFF

V gene: TRBV2
CDR3 protein: CASSEAGAYNQPQHF

V gene: TRBV2
CDR3 protein: CASSDQHSYEQYF

V gene: TRBV21-1
CDR3 protein: CASSKAPGRTYEQYF

V gene: TRBV7-9
CDR3 protein: CASSLVAGGHNEQFF

V gene: TRBV28
CDR3 protein: CASSLGQGHQPQHF

V gene: TRBV15
CDR3 protein: CATSTPESNTEAFF

V gene: TRBV7-8
CDR3 protein: CASRREGGNEQFF

V gene: TRBV2
CDR3 protein: CANSRQGVSTPLHF

V gene: TRBV28
CDR3 protein: CASSYDGSSYEQYF

V gene: TRBV4-1
CDR3 protein: CASSQDRTTGNTIYF

V gene: TRBV10-2
CDR3 protein: CASSIGGRWHF

V gene: TRBV4-3
CDR3 protein: CASSQDLAGDNYGYTF

V gene: TRBV9
CDR3 protein: CASSRTPAYEQYF

V gene: TRBV27
CDR3 protein: CASSFIRDNEQFF

V gene: TRBV7-9
CDR3 protein: CASSPPDSFLYEQYF

V gene: TRBV6-5
CDR3 protein: CASSYEGWTEAFF

V gene: TRBV29-1
CDR3 protein: CSVPFETQYF

V gene: TRBV27
CDR3 protein: CASSWGTGQPQHF

V gene: TRBV7-9
CDR3 protein: CASSLGPAEQFF

V gene: TRBV5-1
CDR3 protein: CASSYVSGADYGYTF

V gene: TRBV19
CDR3 protein: CASSIGQSIDGYTF

V gene: TRBV19
CDR3 protein: CASTFGAGGSYEQYF

V gene: TRBV9
CDR3 protein: CASSPRQEPMHEQYF

V gene: TRBV27
CDR3 protein: CASSLSGGTGANVLTF

V gene: TRBV4-3
CDR3 protein: CASSQEVYPVNTGELFF

V gene: TRBV11-3
CDR3 protein: CASSLRGGSHTGELFF

V gene: TRBV27
CDR3 protein: CASSFLSGGSYEQYF

V gene: TRBV28
CDR3 protein: CASSFWQGSYEQYF

V gene: TRBV30
CDR3 protein: CAWSIQGSEQYF

V gene: TRBV30
CDR3 protein: CAWTYSGNTIYF

V gene: TRBV29-1
CDR3 protein: CSVDSAFEQFF

V gene: TRBV11-2
CDR3 protein: CAGQQGSGAFF

V gene: TRBV4-1
CDR3 protein: CASSQLGRNEKLFF

V gene: TRBV10-2
CDR3 protein: CASSEAGGFEKLFF

V gene: TRBV30
CDR3 protein: CAWSAVSPPLHF

V gene: TRBV5-1
CDR3 protein: CASFVTGTHTDTQYF

V gene: TRBV11-2
CDR3 protein: CASRSTSWSSYNEQFF

V gene: TRBV9
CDR3 protein: CASSEGGVAAYEQYF

V gene: TRBV27
CDR3 protein: CASSPQGGTYEQYF

V gene: TRBV5-5
CDR3 protein: CASSHRDTFTGELFF